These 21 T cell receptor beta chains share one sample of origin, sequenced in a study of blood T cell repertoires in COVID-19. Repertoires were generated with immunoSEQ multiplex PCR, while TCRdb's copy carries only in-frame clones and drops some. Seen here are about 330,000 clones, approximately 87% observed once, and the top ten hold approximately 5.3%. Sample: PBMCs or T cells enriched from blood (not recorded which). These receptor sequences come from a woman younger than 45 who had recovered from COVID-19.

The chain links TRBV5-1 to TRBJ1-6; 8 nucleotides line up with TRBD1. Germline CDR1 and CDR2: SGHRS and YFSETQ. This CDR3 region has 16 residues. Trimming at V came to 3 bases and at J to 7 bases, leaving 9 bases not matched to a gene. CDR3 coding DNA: TGCGCCAGCAGCTCTAGGGACAGGTTTTTGAATTCACCCCTCCACTTT. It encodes CASSSRDRFLNSPLHF.

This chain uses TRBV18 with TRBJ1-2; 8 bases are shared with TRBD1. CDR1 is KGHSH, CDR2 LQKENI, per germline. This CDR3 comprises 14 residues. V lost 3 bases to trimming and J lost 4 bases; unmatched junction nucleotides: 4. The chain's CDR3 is CASSPSGGFYGYTF. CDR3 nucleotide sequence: TGTGCCAGCTCACCTTCAGGGGGCTTCTATGGCTACACCTTC. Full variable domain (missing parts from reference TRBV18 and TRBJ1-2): NAGVMQNPRHLVRRRGQEARLRCSPMKGHSHVYWYRQLPEEGLKFMVYLQKENIIDESGMPKERFSAEFPKEGPSILRIQQVVRGDSAAYFCASSPSGGFYGYTFGSGTRLTVV.

CDR3 in amino acids: CASSSTSGGAETQYF. DNA of the CDR3: TGTGCCAGCAGCTCGACTAGCGGGGGGGCAGAGACCCAGTACTTC. V usage is TRBV11-2 and J usage is TRBJ2-5, with 14 nucleotides matching TRBD2. The CDR3 is 15 residues long. From germline, CDR1 is SGHAT and CDR2 FQNNGV. Trimming cost V 4 bases and J 4 bases; bases outside gene matches: 2.

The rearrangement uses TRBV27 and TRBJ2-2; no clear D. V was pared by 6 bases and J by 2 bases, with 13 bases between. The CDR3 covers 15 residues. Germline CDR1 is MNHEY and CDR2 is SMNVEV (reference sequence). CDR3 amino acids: CASRPLEANTGELFF. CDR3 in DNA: TGTGCCAGCAGGCCTCTTGAAGCCAACACCGGGGAGCTGTTTTTT.

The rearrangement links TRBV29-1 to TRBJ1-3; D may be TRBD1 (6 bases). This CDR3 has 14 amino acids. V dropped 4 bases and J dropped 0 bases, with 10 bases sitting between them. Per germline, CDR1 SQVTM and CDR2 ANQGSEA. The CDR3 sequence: CSVGGGSSGNTIYF. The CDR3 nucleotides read TGCAGCGTTGGGGGGGGCAGCTCTGGAAACACCATATATTTT.

CDR3: CASSQSFGLSGNTIYF. The CDR3 coding sequence is TGCGCCAGCAGCCAGTCGTTTGGGCTCTCTGGAAACACCATATATTTT. The V call is TRBV4-3, the J call TRBJ1-3, with unresolved D. The germline gives CDR1 LGHNA, CDR2 YSLEER. This CDR3 contains 16 residues. V was trimmed by 3 bases and J by 0 bases, leaving 12 bases between them.

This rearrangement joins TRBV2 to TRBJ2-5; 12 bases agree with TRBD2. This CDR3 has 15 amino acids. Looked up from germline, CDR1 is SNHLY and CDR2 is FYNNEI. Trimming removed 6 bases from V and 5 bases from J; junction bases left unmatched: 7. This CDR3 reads CASRALAGGMETQYF. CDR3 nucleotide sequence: TGTGCCAGCAGGGCGCTAGCGGGGGGGATGGAGACCCAGTACTTC.

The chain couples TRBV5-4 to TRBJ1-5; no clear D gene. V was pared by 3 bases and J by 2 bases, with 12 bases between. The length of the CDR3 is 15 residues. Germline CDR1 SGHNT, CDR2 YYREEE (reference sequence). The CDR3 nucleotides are TGTGCCAGCAGCTCGTCCCCGAGGGGCAATCAGCCCCAGCATTTT. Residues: CASSSSPRGNQPQHF.

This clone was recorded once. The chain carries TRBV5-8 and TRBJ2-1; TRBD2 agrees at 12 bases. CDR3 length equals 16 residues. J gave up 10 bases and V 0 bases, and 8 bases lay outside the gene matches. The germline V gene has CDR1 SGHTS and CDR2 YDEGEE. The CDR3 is CASSLVGLAGIREQFF. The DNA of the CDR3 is TGTGCCAGCAGCTTGGTAGGACTAGCGGGGATTAGGGAGCAGTTCTTC. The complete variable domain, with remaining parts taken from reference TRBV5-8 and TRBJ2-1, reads EAGVTQSPTHLIKTRGQQATLRCSPISGHTSVYWYQQALGLGLQFLLWYDEGEERNRGNFPPRFSGRQFPNYSSELNVNALELEDSALYLCASSLVGLAGIREQFFGPGTRLTVL.

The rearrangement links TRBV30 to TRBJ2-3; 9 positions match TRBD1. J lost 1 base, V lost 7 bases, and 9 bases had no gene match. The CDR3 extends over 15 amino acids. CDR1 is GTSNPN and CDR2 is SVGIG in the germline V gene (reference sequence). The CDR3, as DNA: TGTGCCTCTCCCTTACAGGGGGCAGGCACAGATACGCAGTATTTT. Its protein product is CASPLQGAGTDTQYF.

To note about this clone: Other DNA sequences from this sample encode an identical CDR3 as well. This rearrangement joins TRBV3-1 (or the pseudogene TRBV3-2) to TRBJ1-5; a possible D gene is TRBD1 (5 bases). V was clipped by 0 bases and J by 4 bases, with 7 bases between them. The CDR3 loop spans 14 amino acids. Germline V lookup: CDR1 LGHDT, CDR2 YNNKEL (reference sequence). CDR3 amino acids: CASSQDRGNQPQHF. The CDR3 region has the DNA TGTGCCAGCAGCCAAGATCGGGGGAATCAGCCCCAGCATTTT.

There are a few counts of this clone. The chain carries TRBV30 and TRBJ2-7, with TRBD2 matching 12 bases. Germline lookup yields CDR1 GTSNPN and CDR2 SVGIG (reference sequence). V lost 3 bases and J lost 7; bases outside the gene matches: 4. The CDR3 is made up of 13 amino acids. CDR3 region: CAWSLGLAGEQYF. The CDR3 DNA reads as TGTGCCTGGAGCCTCGGACTAGCGGGGGAGCAGTACTTC.

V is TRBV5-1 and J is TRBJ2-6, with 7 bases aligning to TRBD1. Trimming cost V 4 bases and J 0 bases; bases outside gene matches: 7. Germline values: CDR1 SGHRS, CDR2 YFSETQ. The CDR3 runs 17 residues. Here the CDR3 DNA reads TGCGCCAGCAGCGCCCTAGGGACAGCCTCTGGGGCCAACGTCCTGACTTTC. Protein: CASSALGTASGANVLTF.

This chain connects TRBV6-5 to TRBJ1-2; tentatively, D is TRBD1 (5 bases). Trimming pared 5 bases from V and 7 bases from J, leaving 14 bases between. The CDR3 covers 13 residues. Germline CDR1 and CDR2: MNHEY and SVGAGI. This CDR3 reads CASSTGPGLGYTF. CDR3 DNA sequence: TGTGCCAGCAGTACAGGCCCAGGGCTTGGCTACACCTTC.

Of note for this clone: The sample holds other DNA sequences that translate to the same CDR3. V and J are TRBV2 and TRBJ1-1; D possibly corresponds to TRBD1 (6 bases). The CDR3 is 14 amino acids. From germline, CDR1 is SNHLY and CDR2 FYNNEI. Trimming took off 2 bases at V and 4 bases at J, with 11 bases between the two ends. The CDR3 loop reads CASSEQGRSTEAFF. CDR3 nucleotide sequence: TGTGCCAGCAGTGAACAGGGGCGGAGCACTGAAGCTTTCTTT.

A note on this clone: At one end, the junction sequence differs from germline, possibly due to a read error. CDR3 coding DNA: TGTGCCAGCAGATTGGATAGTATATCGGGTTTCTATGGCTACACCTTC. Its protein is CASRLDSISGFYGYTF. The V and J genes are TRBV5-6 and TRBJ1-2, with no clear D. Germline CDR1 and CDR2: SGHDT and YYEEEE. CDR3 length: 16 residues.

The CDR3: CASSLAGSGNGYTF. The CDR3 DNA sequence: TGTGCCAGCAGCTTAGCTGGATCAGGGAATGGCTACACCTTC. V gene TRBV7-9 combines with J gene TRBJ1-2; D is perhaps TRBD1 (5 bases). V was cut by 0 bases and J by 6 bases, with 11 bases left in between. Per the germline V gene, CDR1 is SEHNR and CDR2 is FQNEAQ (reference sequence). The CDR3 totals 14 residues.

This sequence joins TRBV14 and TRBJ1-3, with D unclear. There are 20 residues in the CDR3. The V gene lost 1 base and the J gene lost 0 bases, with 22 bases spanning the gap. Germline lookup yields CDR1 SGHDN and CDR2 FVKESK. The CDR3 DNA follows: TGTGCCAGCAGCCAAGTTAGTAGTCTCGCAGGACTTACCTCTGGAAACACCATATATTTT. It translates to CASSQVSSLAGLTSGNTIYF.

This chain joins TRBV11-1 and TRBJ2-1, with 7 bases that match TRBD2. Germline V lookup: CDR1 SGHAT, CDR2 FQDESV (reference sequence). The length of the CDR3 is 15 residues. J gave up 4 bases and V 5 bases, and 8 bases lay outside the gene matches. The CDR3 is CASSPGTIEYNEQFF. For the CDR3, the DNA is TGTGCCAGCAGCCCCGGGACTATAGAATACAATGAGCAGTTCTTC.

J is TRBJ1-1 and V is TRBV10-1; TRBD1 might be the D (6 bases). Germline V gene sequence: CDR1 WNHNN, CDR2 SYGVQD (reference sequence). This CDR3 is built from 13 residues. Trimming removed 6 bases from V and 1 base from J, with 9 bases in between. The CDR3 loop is CASRKTGNTEAFF. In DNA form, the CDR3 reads TGCGCCAGCAGGAAGACAGGGAACACTGAAGCTTTCTTT.

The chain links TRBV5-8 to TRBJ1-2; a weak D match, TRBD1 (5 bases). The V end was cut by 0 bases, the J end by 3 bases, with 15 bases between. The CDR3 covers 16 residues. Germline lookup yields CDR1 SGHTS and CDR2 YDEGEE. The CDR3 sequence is CASSLVSRAQDYGYTF. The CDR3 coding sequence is TGTGCCAGCAGCTTGGTCTCCAGGGCGCAGGACTATGGCTACACCTTC.